Shown below are 26 T cell receptor beta chains from a single sample sequenced in a study of shared clonotypes between healthy human individuals. Clones were read by immunoSEQ multiplex PCR, and TCRdb kept only the in-frame ones, dropping some. The sample has 2.3 million or so clones, approximately 95% seen once. Sequencing used naive CD4+ T cells from PBMCs. Subset defined: CD45RA+ positively selected. The receptors come from a man aged 18 to 29 in good health. Some clones in this sample may be carry-over from other donors' samples.

This clone was seen only a few times. This chain connects TRBV7-9 to TRBJ1-1; TRBD1 aligns across 7 bases. Germline V CDR1 and CDR2: SEHNR, FQNEAQ (reference sequence). The CDR3 has 16 residues. V shed 5 bases, J shed 0 bases, and the junction held 9 bases outside the gene matches. The CDR3 here is CASSLGQALMNTEAFF. Here the CDR3 DNA reads TGTGCCAGCAGCCTAGGACAGGCCCTGATGAACACTGAAGCTTTCTTT.

This clone was observed a handful of times. This chain connects TRBV30 to TRBJ1-5; 7 nucleotides align to TRBD1. This CDR3 has 14 amino acids. Per the germline V gene, CDR1 is GTSNPN and CDR2 is SVGIG (reference sequence). The V gene end was trimmed by 5 bases and the J gene end by 6 bases; junction bases not matched to a gene: 10. In DNA, the CDR3 is TGTGCCTGGGCTTGGCAGGGGGACCCTCAGCCCCAGCATTTT. It translates to CAWAWQGDPQPQHF.

This clone was observed once. This chain uses TRBV10-3 with TRBJ2-1; the match to TRBD2 covers 10 bases. Looked up from germline, CDR1 is ENHRY and CDR2 is SYGVKD. The CDR3 sequence is 16 residues long. V lost 8 bases to trimming and J lost 4 bases; unmatched junction nucleotides: 11. The CDR3 protein is CAILSLAGESYNEQFF. CDR3 nucleotide sequence: TGTGCCATCTTATCCCTAGCGGGAGAGTCTTACAATGAGCAGTTCTTC.

The CDR3 region is CASSPNLGGKNTGNTIYF. The DNA of the CDR3 is TGTGCCAGCAGCCCAAACCTGGGGGGGAAGAATACTGGAAACACCATATATTTT. This chain joins TRBV7-9 and TRBJ1-3; D possibly corresponds to TRBD1 (5 bases). The CDR3 has 18 amino acids. Between the trimmed V and J ends, which lost 5 bases and 2 bases, there was a span of 22 bases. CDR1 and CDR2 (germline): SEHNR, FQNEAQ (reference sequence).

The rearrangement links TRBV2 to TRBJ2-5; a weak D match, TRBD1 (5 bases). CDR1 and CDR2 (germline): SNHLY, FYNNEI. The CDR3 extends over 16 amino acids. V was cut by 8 bases and J by 5 bases, with 24 bases left in between. As DNA, the CDR3 is TGTGCCAGCTTCCCCAAGGCGACAGAGGCGAAGGAGACCCAGTACTTC. Amino acids: CASFPKATEAKETQYF.

The V and J genes are TRBV18 and TRBJ2-7; TRBD2 aligns across 8 bases. The CDR3 runs to 16 residues. V shed 6 bases and J 4 bases; nucleotides not matched to a gene: 14. Germline V CDR1 and CDR2: KGHSH, LQKENI. The CDR3 is CASSNHQAGVGYEQYF. The CDR3 DNA reads as TGTGCCAGCTCGAATCATCAAGCGGGAGTGGGGTACGAGCAGTACTTC.

Of note for this clone: The identical CDR3 is also encoded by other nucleotide sequences in the sample. The CDR3 DNA follows: TGCGCCAGCAGCATTAACTACGAGCAGTACTTC. Encoded protein: CASSINYEQYF. The chain combines TRBV5-1 with TRBJ2-7, with D unresolved. The CDR3 has 11 amino acids. The germline CDR1 and CDR2 sequences are SGHRS and YFSETQ. V shed 4 bases and J shed 3 bases, with 5 bases lying between them.

V and J are TRBV28 and TRBJ2-7, with TRBD2 matching 7 bases. Losses at the gene ends were 7 bases for V and 0 bases for J; bases not matched to a gene: 6. CDR1 and CDR2 from the germline V gene are MDHEN and SYDVKM. The CDR3 has 14 amino acids. The CDR3 is CASIPGGSSYEQYF. DNA for the CDR3: TGTGCCAGCATCCCAGGCGGGAGCTCCTACGAGCAGTACTTC.

The genes are TRBV19 and TRBJ2-7, with TRBD1 identical over 8 bases. The CDR3 is 15 amino acids. V shed 5 bases, J shed 2 bases, and the junction held 8 bases outside the gene matches. Germline V gene sequence: CDR1 LNHDA, CDR2 SQIVND (reference sequence). CDR3 DNA sequence: TGTGCCAGTAGTTTTTCGGGACAGGACCCCTACGAGCAGTACTTC. It translates to CASSFSGQDPYEQYF.

The chain is built from TRBV4-1 and TRBJ2-3; 9 bases match TRBD2. V lost 1 base to trimming and J lost 0 bases; unmatched junction nucleotides: 5. CDR1 and CDR2 (germline): MGHRA, YSYEKL. The CDR3 is 17 residues long. The CDR3 here is CASSQGVAGASTDTQYF. CDR3 in DNA: TGCGCCAGCAGCCAAGGGGTAGCGGGAGCCAGCACAGATACGCAGTATTTT.

V gene TRBV7-9 combines with J gene TRBJ2-7; D remains unclear. The CDR3 sequence is 13 residues long. The V end was cut by 1 base, the J end by 9 bases, with 13 bases between. Germline V gene sequence: CDR1 SEHNR, CDR2 FQNEAQ (reference sequence). CDR3 sequence (DNA): TGTGCCAGCAGCTTAGACCGCCCAGGCCGGCAGTACTTC. Protein: CASSLDRPGRQYF.

This chain links TRBV7-9 with TRBJ1-3; a possible D gene is TRBD1 (5 bases). Trimming took 5 bases from V and 3 from J, leaving 14 bases between them. The germline CDR1 and CDR2 sequences are SEHNR and FQNEAQ (reference sequence). The CDR3 covers 15 residues. CDR3 protein: CASSRIEGLGNTIYF. DNA for the CDR3: TGTGCCAGCAGCCGGATTGAGGGGCTTGGAAACACCATATATTTT. The complete variable domain, with remaining parts taken from reference TRBV7-9 and TRBJ1-3, reads DTGVSQNPRHKITKRGQNVTFRCDPISEHNRLYWYRQTLGQGPEFLTYFQNEAQLEKSRLLSDRFSAERPKGSFSTLEIQRTEQGDSAMYLCASSRIEGLGNTIYFGEGSWLTVV.

In regard to this clone: Within the sample, other DNA sequences also encode this same CDR3. The J gene is TRBJ2-2, the V gene TRBV7-3, with a weak D call TRBD2 (5 bases). CDR3 size: 13 residues. Per germline, CDR1 SGHTA and CDR2 FQGTGA. Trimming shortened V by 8 bases and J by 3 bases, and 10 bases separated the two germline ends. The chain's CDR3 is CASSFGDTGELFF. As DNA, the CDR3 is TGTGCCAGCTCCTTCGGGGACACCGGGGAGCTGTTTTTT.

V and J are TRBV29-1 and TRBJ2-3; the D call may be TRBD1 or TRBD2 (5 bases each). Per the germline V gene, CDR1 is SQVTM and CDR2 is ANQGSEA. V was clipped by 3 bases and J by 5 bases, with 12 bases between them. There are 13 residues in the CDR3. In DNA, the CDR3 is TGCAGCGTTGATTTGGGGGAGCGAGATACGCAGTATTTT. Amino acid sequence: CSVDLGERDTQYF.

The chain recombines TRBV5-5 with TRBJ2-3; 7 bases align to TRBD1. CDR1 and CDR2 from the germline V gene are SGHKS and YYEKEE (reference sequence). The V and J ends lost 2 bases and 0 bases, in that order; junction bases with no gene match: 3. The CDR3 loop spans 15 amino acids. The CDR3 DNA reads as TGTGCCAGCAGCTTTCGGACAGGAAGCACAGATACGCAGTATTTT. This encodes CASSFRTGSTDTQYF.

This clone has more than one count but fewer than ten. Distinct nucleotide sequences in the sample also encode this CDR3. This sequence joins TRBV20-1 and TRBJ2-1; unclear D gene. The germline CDR1 and CDR2 sequences are DFQATT and SNEGSKA (reference sequence). V shed 2 bases and J shed 5 bases, with 4 bases lying between them. The CDR3 sequence is 11 residues long. CDR3 protein: CSARQDNEQFF. In DNA form, the CDR3 reads TGCAGTGCTAGACAGGACAATGAGCAGTTCTTC.

This chain uses TRBV29-1 with TRBJ1-2; D call uncertain. Trimming left V 7 bases short and J 6 bases short, with 12 bases between. The CDR3 totals 11 residues. Germline V gene data show CDR1 as SQVTM and CDR2 as ANQGSEA. CDR3 in DNA: TGCAGCGCTACTAATTTCGATGGCTACACCTTC. It yields the protein CSATNFDGYTF.

The rearrangement uses TRBV6-5 and TRBJ2-7, with D unclear. V was shortened by 6 bases and J by 5 bases, with 20 bases between the two germline ends. The V gene's germline CDR1 is MNHEY and CDR2 SVGAGI. The CDR3 extends over 15 amino acids. The CDR3 nucleotides are TGTGCCAGCAGAAACCCCAGCTCCGGACGACACGAGCAGTACTTC. It specifies CASRNPSSGRHEQYF.

The chain carries TRBV5-6 and TRBJ2-5, with TRBD2 as a possible D gene (6 bases). In germline, CDR1 is SGHDT, CDR2 YYEEEE. Trimming left V 2 bases short and J 5 bases short, with 10 bases between. The CDR3 sequence is 13 residues long. CDR3: CASSFSGAETQYF. The CDR3 DNA is TGTGCCAGCAGCTTTTCGGGAGCGGAGACCCAGTACTTC.

CDR3 in DNA: TGTGCCAGCAAATGGAGGTCGGGATCGGACGAGCAGTTCTTC. Translation: CASKWRSGSDEQFF. The chain is built from TRBV6-5 and TRBJ2-1; D may be TRBD2 (5 bases). Trimming pared 7 bases from V and 10 bases from J, leaving 20 bases between. The germline CDR1 and CDR2 sequences are MNHEY and SVGAGI. There are 14 residues in the CDR3.

The chain couples TRBV18 to TRBJ2-7; 13 bases fit TRBD2. Germline V gene data show CDR1 as KGHSH and CDR2 as LQKENI. The CDR3 length is 15 residues. V was pared by 8 bases and J by 1 base, with 5 bases of the junction left unmatched. This CDR3 is CASRGGLAGSYEQYF. In DNA, the CDR3 is TGTGCCAGCAGAGGGGGACTAGCGGGATCCTACGAGCAGTACTTC.

This clone was counted once. This chain joins TRBV29-1 and TRBJ1-1; D perhaps matches TRBD1 (6 bases). The CDR3 loop spans 13 amino acids. The ends were cut back, 4 bases at V and 3 bases at J, with 12 bases in the middle. Germline CDR1 and CDR2: SQVTM and ANQGSEA. The CDR3 loop is CSVVAQGDTEAFF. The CDR3 nucleotides read TGCAGCGTTGTGGCACAGGGCGACACTGAAGCTTTCTTT. Based on the CDR3 plus reference TRBV29-1 and TRBJ1-1, the full variable domain is SAVISQKPSRDICQRGTSLTIQCQVDSQVTMMFWYRQQPGQSLTLIATANQGSEATYESGFVIDKFPISRPNLTFSTLTVSNMSPEDSSIYLCSVVAQGDTEAFFGQGTRLTVV.

The V and J genes are TRBV29-1 and TRBJ1-4; D gene unclear. Germline V gene sequence: CDR1 SQVTM, CDR2 ANQGSEA. CDR3 length equals 13 residues. Trimming took off 2 bases at V and 8 bases at J, with 12 bases between the two ends. The CDR3 bases are TGCAGCGTTGAATCCGGGAATCAGGAAAAACTGTTTTTT. This translates into CSVESGNQEKLFF.

The chain recombines TRBV7-2 with TRBJ1-1; D gene ambiguous. CDR1 and CDR2 from the germline V gene are SGHTA and FQGNSA. The V and J ends lost 0 bases and 4 bases respectively, with 6 bases between them. The length of the CDR3 is 13 residues. CDR3 in amino acids: CASSLARLTEAFF. DNA of the CDR3: TGTGCCAGCAGCTTAGCGAGGCTCACTGAAGCTTTCTTT.

The rearrangement links TRBV5-4 to TRBJ1-2; 7 bases align to TRBD1. Per germline, CDR1 SGHNT and CDR2 YYREEE (reference sequence). The CDR3 length is 13 residues. Trimming removed 3 bases from V and 4 bases from J; junction bases left unmatched: 3. This CDR3 reads CASSSGQIYGYTF. CDR3 nucleotides: TGTGCCAGCAGCTCGGGACAGATCTATGGCTACACCTTC. The whole variable domain, filled in from reference TRBV5-4 and TRBJ1-2, reads ETGVTQSPTHLIKTRGQQVTLRCSSQSGHNTVSWYQQALGQGPQFIFQYYREEENGRGNFPPRFSGLQFPNYSSELNVNALELDDSALYLCASSSGQIYGYTFGSGTRLTVV.

Of note for this clone: The same CDR3 is also encoded by other DNA sequences in this sample. The chain couples TRBV27 to TRBJ1-1; D remains ambiguous. Trimming took 5 bases from V and 4 from J, leaving 8 bases between them. Per the germline V gene, CDR1 is MNHEY and CDR2 is SMNVEV (reference sequence). The CDR3 covers 12 residues. The CDR3 here is CASSRRGTEAFF. CDR3 coding DNA: TGTGCCAGCAGTCGTCGGGGCACTGAAGCTTTCTTT.